Described below is a single T cell receptor beta chain sequence and its context. This clonotype came up a few times. Its antigen remains undetermined. Possible read error: a much larger clone is one base away. Ends trimmed: V by 0 bases, J by 14 bases; bases unmatched to a gene: 4. From its cysteine to its phenylalanine, the CDR3 spans 11 amino acids. Just CDR3 DNA is preserved here, 33 bases in frame from base 1. CDR1 is given as DFQATT and CDR2 as SNEGSKA, both from the germline V gene (reference sequence). cDNA was synthesized by template-switch 5'RACE using a primer with a 10-nucleotide random unique molecular identifier that tagged each TCR transcript. Every sequencing run covered 15-18 subjects and yielded more than 180 million TCR-beta sequences. Total RNA was extracted with the RNeasy kit. The KAPA Real-time Library Amplification kit was used to amplify TCR-beta VDJ regions with primers for the TCR constant region and the 5'RACE anchor. A first PCR added sample indexes and Illumina adaptors, after which a second PCR increased the library yield. After purification with Ampure beads, the TCR product of roughly 650 bp was size-selected on a 2% E-gel SizeSelection system. Before pooling, library quality was checked on a Bioanalyzer, concentration was measured with Qubit, and libraries were quantified with the Kapa Library Quantification kit. An Illumina HiSeq 2500 sequenced the libraries paired-end 2 x 150 bp. To increase sequence diversity, about 23-32% phiX was spiked into each library pool. The authors' analysis ran thus. Quality-filtered reads were processed with the UMI-based MiGEC pipeline, and over 90% of raw TCR sequences were removed by the MiGEC pipeline during error correction. VDJ genes were aligned to IMGT germline references, and each clonotype was defined by a unique CDR3 amino acid sequence together with V-J genes. Clonal expansion, Shannon diversity, and CDR3 relatedness (CalcPairwiseDistances, ClusterSamples) were evaluated with VDJtools, and phylogenetic trees were built with CLCbio workbench. Using coefficient-of-variation modelling across technical triplicates, the study counted a clone as expanded if it had at least 8 unique UMIs. TCRdb reran the public reads through fastp at Q25 and MiXCR, keeping productive beta chains. Each entry is one CDR3 protein sequence, shown with its most common DNA and genes. The V and J calls here are based on TCRdb, not the publication. The sample table records tens of thousands of distinct CDR3 sequences; approximately 4.2% of these occur just once. Roughly 2.7% of the sample belongs to the ten largest clones.

The data belong to a study of neurological immune-mediated disorders (dated by TCRdb to 2018 to 2020). With respect to the entire study: Of the approximately 34 multiple sclerosis patients, some 30 had relapsing-remitting MS and 3 had secondary progressive MS. The study compared peripheral blood TCR-beta repertoires of HTLV-I-associated myelopathy (HAM/TSP) patients, multiple sclerosis patients and healthy controls using UMI-based sequencing. The 106 TCR-beta libraries included longitudinal samples, technical triplicates and paired sorted CD4+ and CD8+ T-cell subsets alongside PBMC samples. Of the 68 subjects in the cohort, roughly 14 were HAM/TSP patients, 34 were multiple sclerosis patients, and about 20 were healthy controls.

The paper as a whole reports these results and caveats: TCR clonal expansion was greatest in HAM/TSP patients and smallest in MS patients, who ranked below even healthy controls. No identical CDR3 amino acid sequences were found to be shared among expanded clones across subjects, suggesting that TCR-beta repertoires were private in all groups. The MS cluster was not associated with any clinical or MRI features, and the authors stated that larger cohorts are needed. In a phylogenetic analysis, the repertoires of 18 out of 34 MS patients fell into a single cluster of related CDR3 sequences, pointing to a possible signature at the repertoire level.

Libraries from unsorted PBMCs were made from 2 million PBMCs kept in RNAlater at -80 degrees C until RNA extraction. The multiple sclerosis patients were enrolled in a US clinical protocol that used magnetic resonance imaging to evaluate disease progression. Peripheral blood was subjected to Ficoll-Hypaque density gradient centrifugation to isolate PBMCs, which were then cryopreserved in liquid nitrogen. The V gene is TRBV20-1 and the J gene is TRBJ1-2; the central 9 bases match TRBD1. The source of this sequence is a man in his fifties or sixties with multiple sclerosis. Sample: PBMCs. The nucleotide sequence reads TGCAGTGCTAGAGAGACAGGGGGTCAAACCTTC. This codes for CSARETGGQTF.